The T cell receptor beta chain described here comes from a study of T cells in Graves' hyperthyroidism and ophthalmopathy. It was RNA transcripts that yielded the amplified TCR beta CDR3 regions. The primer set for the first-round RT-PCR of the TCR CDR3 was HTBI. TCRdb recomputed calls from the multiplex PCR reads with MiXCR, one row per CDR3 protein. The sample records a few hundred thousand distinct CDR3 sequences, under 60% being singletons. Not enrolled were patients with uncontrolled infection, other autoimmune disease, pregnancy or lactation. Per germline, CDR1 LNHDA and CDR2 SQIVND (reference sequence). This CDR3 contains 13 residues. V dropped 5 bases and J dropped 8 bases, with 13 bases sitting between them.

The chain links TRBV19 to TRBJ1-3; unclear D gene. The sequence was obtained from an adult woman with Graves' disease, either hyperthyroidism or ophthalmopathy (not recorded which). The sequencing sample was made of peripheral blood or thyroid tissue (not recorded which). The CDR3 spells CASSPQVVDTIYF. CDR3 DNA sequence: TGTGCCAGTAGTCCTCAGGTTGTCGACACCATATATTTT. Full variable domain (rest looked up from reference TRBV19 and TRBJ1-3): DGGITQSPKYLFRKEGQNVTLSCEQNLNHDAMYWYRQDPGQGLRLIYYSQIVNDFQKGDIAEGYSVSREKKESFPLTVTSAQKNPTAFYLCASSPQVVDTIYFGEGSWLTVV.